These T cell receptor beta chains were read from a single sample in a study of cytomegalovirus exposure and HLA in healthy donors. The assay was immunoSEQ multiplex PCR, and TCRdb's table has in-frame clones only and misses some. The repertoire includes 200,000 or so clones, more than 65% of them detected once, and under 7% sits in the top ten. Sequenced material: PBMCs. These receptors were taken from a woman in her thirties in good health and CMV-seropositive. Each CDR3 is given with its conserved first and last residue. A D gene is named only where the DNA matches it firmly.

d_call: .
cdr3_length: 15
j_call: TRBJ2-2
v_call: TRBV6-5
cdr3_aa: CASSRQASNTGELFF

d_call: .
cdr3_length: 11
j_call: TRBJ2-7
v_call: TRBV27
cdr3_aa: CATQKTYEQYF

d_call: TRBD2
cdr3_length: 14
j_call: TRBJ2-1
v_call: TRBV6-1
cdr3_aa: CASQTSGSYNEQFF

d_call: .
cdr3_length: 14
j_call: TRBJ1-2
v_call: TRBV5-8
cdr3_aa: CASTADSRDYGYTF

d_call: TRBD1
cdr3_length: 11
j_call: TRBJ1-4
v_call: TRBV28
cdr3_aa: CASSRGGQGFF

d_call: TRBD1
cdr3_length: 17
j_call: TRBJ2-1
v_call: TRBV4-2
cdr3_aa: CASSLGQGHEFYNEQFF

d_call: .
cdr3_length: 13
j_call: TRBJ2-5
v_call: TRBV10-2
cdr3_aa: CASSWDSVETQYF

d_call: TRBD1
cdr3_length: 14
j_call: TRBJ2-7
v_call: TRBV28
cdr3_aa: CASRPGQTNYEQYF

d_call: .
cdr3_length: 13
j_call: TRBJ1-1
v_call: TRBV12-5
cdr3_aa: CASGFGRDTEAFF

d_call: TRBD2
cdr3_length: 13
j_call: TRBJ2-1
v_call: TRBV6-5
cdr3_aa: CASFSGRRNEQFF

d_call: TRBD2
cdr3_length: 15
j_call: TRBJ2-1
v_call: TRBV10-3
cdr3_aa: CAIRDTSGGRHEQFF

d_call: TRBD2
cdr3_length: 14
j_call: TRBJ2-1
v_call: TRBV6-5
cdr3_aa: CASRKGLANNEQFF

d_call: TRBD1
cdr3_length: 15
j_call: TRBJ1-1
v_call: TRBV6-4
cdr3_aa: CASSEQTGGDTEAFF

d_call: TRBD2
cdr3_length: 15
j_call: TRBJ2-5
v_call: TRBV5-1
cdr3_aa: CASSLEGGLVETQYF

d_call: .
cdr3_length: 18
j_call: TRBJ2-1
v_call: TRBV7-8
cdr3_aa: CASSLAGGRRGEYNEQFF

d_call: .
cdr3_length: 12
j_call: TRBJ2-5
v_call: TRBV5-1
cdr3_aa: CASSFSSGTQYF

d_call: .
cdr3_length: 15
j_call: TRBJ2-7
v_call: TRBV5-1
cdr3_aa: CASSLNPVFSYEQYF

d_call: .
cdr3_length: 12
j_call: TRBJ2-5
v_call: TRBV13
cdr3_aa: CASSSKLGTQYF

d_call: .
cdr3_length: 11
j_call: TRBJ2-7
v_call: TRBV6-1
cdr3_aa: CASTSLYEQYF

d_call: TRBD2
cdr3_length: 19
j_call: TRBJ2-1
v_call: TRBV10-1
cdr3_aa: CASSEYFNWDYSTNNEQFF

d_call: TRBD2
cdr3_length: 18
j_call: TRBJ2-3
v_call: TRBV2
cdr3_aa: CASSEFSGTGLARDTQYF

d_call: TRBD2
cdr3_length: 16
j_call: TRBJ2-5
v_call: TRBV5-1
cdr3_aa: CASSLFLAGGQETQYF

d_call: TRBD2
cdr3_length: 15
j_call: TRBJ2-1
v_call: TRBV4-2
cdr3_aa: CASSHPGTRHVEQFF

d_call: TRBD1
cdr3_length: 16
j_call: TRBJ1-1
v_call: TRBV6-4
cdr3_aa: CASSGDRAGRDAEAFF

d_call: .
cdr3_length: 14
j_call: TRBJ1-2
v_call: TRBV19
cdr3_aa: CASSMSGRAYGYTF

d_call: TRBD1
cdr3_length: 15
j_call: TRBJ2-7
v_call: TRBV27
cdr3_aa: CASSFSGTGAYEQYF

d_call: .
cdr3_length: 15
j_call: TRBJ2-1
v_call: TRBV19
cdr3_aa: CASSMAQGGVAEQFF

d_call: TRBD1
cdr3_length: 18
j_call: TRBJ2-6
v_call: TRBV11-3
cdr3_aa: CASSLGPGQGSGANVLTF

d_call: .
cdr3_length: 13
j_call: TRBJ1-1
v_call: TRBV11-2
cdr3_aa: CASSLGVTGIPFF

d_call: TRBD1
cdr3_length: 15
j_call: TRBJ1-1
v_call: TRBV6-5
cdr3_aa: CASSYFRTGDTEAFF

d_call: .
cdr3_length: 13
j_call: TRBJ1-1
v_call: TRBV9
cdr3_aa: CASSVVLGGEAFF

d_call: .
cdr3_length: 15
j_call: TRBJ2-7
v_call: TRBV5-1
cdr3_aa: CASSLSRRRSYEQYF

d_call: .
cdr3_length: 13
j_call: TRBJ2-5
v_call: TRBV4-1
cdr3_aa: CASSQAGYETQYF

d_call: TRBD2
cdr3_length: 16
j_call: TRBJ2-3
v_call: TRBV5-4
cdr3_aa: CASSPRLAGGSDTQYF

d_call: TRBD1
cdr3_length: 12
j_call: TRBJ1-1
v_call: TRBV29-1
cdr3_aa: CSIEGDRVSAFF

d_call: TRBD1
cdr3_length: 11
j_call: TRBJ1-1
v_call: TRBV6-6
cdr3_aa: CATSMDREAFF

d_call: TRBD1
cdr3_length: 15
j_call: TRBJ1-5
v_call: TRBV6-6
cdr3_aa: CASSSQGALYQPQHF

d_call: TRBD1
cdr3_length: 14
j_call: TRBJ2-7
v_call: TRBV6-1
cdr3_aa: CACGTGVRTYEQYF

d_call: TRBD2
cdr3_length: 15
j_call: TRBJ2-2
v_call: TRBV5-5
cdr3_aa: CASSYASGWTGELFF